Each of the 16 T cell receptor beta chains below was sequenced from the same sample in a study of blood T cell repertoires in COVID-19. Assay: immunoSEQ multiplex PCR; the TCRdb copy retains only in-frame clones and omits some. Of approximately 210,000 clones in the sample, around 84% were seen once. Sequencing was performed on peripheral blood. The receptors come from a woman of 80 years or more with COVID-19, enrolled during active disease.

This chain joins TRBV5-1 and TRBJ2-6; no clear D. Germline values: CDR1 SGHRS, CDR2 YFSETQ. The CDR3 contains 18 residues. Trimming pared 2 bases from V and 0 bases from J, leaving 15 bases between. The CDR3, as DNA: TGCGCCAGCAGCTTTTACAGACCCGAAAGCTCTGGGGCCAACGTCCTGACTTTC. Its protein product is CASSFYRPESSGANVLTF.

The chain links TRBV6-5 to TRBJ1-3; possible D gene TRBD1, 6 bases. Looked up from germline, CDR1 is MNHEY and CDR2 is SVGAGI. V gave up 6 bases and J gave up 5 bases, with 14 bases separating them. The CDR3 extends over 14 amino acids. The CDR3 bases are TGTGCCAGCAGGGGGCGACAGGACCGAAACACCATATATTTT. Protein: CASRGRQDRNTIYF.

The chain carries TRBV7-2 and TRBJ1-1; TRBD1 aligns across 8 bases. J gave up 2 bases and V 5 bases, and 4 bases lay outside the gene matches. CDR1 is SGHTA and CDR2 is FQGNSA in the germline V gene. CDR3 length: 14 amino acids. DNA for the CDR3: TGTGCCAGCAGCCCGGACAGGGTCAACACTGAAGCTTTCTTT. Translation gives CASSPDRVNTEAFF.

The V call is TRBV5-1, the J call TRBJ1-5, with unresolved D. Germline V gene sequence: CDR1 SGHRS, CDR2 YFSETQ. V dropped 0 bases and J dropped 3 bases, with 10 bases sitting between them. This CDR3 is built from 15 residues. CDR3 nucleotide sequence: TGCGCCAGCAGCTTGGGCCCTACCATCAATCAGCCCCAGCATTTT. Protein sequence: CASSLGPTINQPQHF. Together with reference TRBV5-1 and TRBJ1-5, the CDR3 gives the full variable domain: KAGVTQTPRYLIKTRGQQVTLSCSPISGHRSVSWYQQTPGQGLQFLFEYFSETQRNKGNFPGRFSGRQFSNSRSEMNVSTLELGDSALYLCASSLGPTINQPQHFGDGTRLSIL.

The rearrangement joins TRBV30 to TRBJ1-4; 12 bases map to TRBD1. Looked up from germline, CDR1 is GTSNPN and CDR2 is SVGIG (reference sequence). V gave up 0 bases and J gave up 8 bases; unmatched junction bases: 10. CDR3 length equals 17 residues. Written as DNA, the CDR3 is TGTGCCTGGAGTGTATCCGGGACAGGGGGCGTAGGCGAAAAACTGTTTTTT. This gives the protein CAWSVSGTGGVGEKLFF.

This chain connects TRBV28 to TRBJ1-2; no clear D. The CDR3 has 11 amino acids. Germline CDR1 reads MDHEN; CDR2 reads SYDVKM. Trimming pared 11 bases from V and 2 bases from J, leaving 9 bases between. The CDR3 protein is CALRENYGYTF. The CDR3 DNA reads as TGTGCCCTGCGGGAAAACTATGGCTACACCTTC.

The rearrangement joins TRBV11-1 to TRBJ2-2; D ambiguous. CDR3 length equals 13 residues. The germline V gene has CDR1 SGHAT and CDR2 FQDESV (reference sequence). V dropped 4 bases and J dropped 7 bases, with 10 bases sitting between them. This CDR3 reads CASSSPLFGELFF. DNA of the CDR3: TGTGCCAGCAGCTCCCCCCTTTTCGGGGAGCTGTTTTTT.

The genes are TRBV20-1 and TRBJ2-2, with TRBD1 identical over 8 bases. Germline lookup yields CDR1 DFQATT and CDR2 SNEGSKA (reference sequence). This CDR3 region has 11 residues. The CDR3 sequence is CMGSDRGKLFF. The DNA for the CDR3 is TGCATGGGGAGCGACAGGGGCAAGCTGTTTTTT.

The chain uses TRBV5-6 and TRBJ1-3; no firm D call. Germline CDR1 and CDR2: SGHDT and YYEEEE. V was clipped by 4 bases and J by 0 bases, with 8 bases between them. The length of the CDR3 is 14 residues. The DNA for the CDR3 is TGTGCCAGCAGCCCGGGGTTCTCTGGAAACACCATATATTTT. This translates into CASSPGFSGNTIYF. The complete variable domain, with remaining parts taken from reference TRBV5-6 and TRBJ1-3, reads DAGVTQSPTHLIKTRGQQVTLRCSPKSGHDTVSWYQQALGQGPQFIFQYYEEEERQRGNFPDRFSGHQFPNYSSELNVNALLLGDSALYLCASSPGFSGNTIYFGEGSWLTVV.

The chain employs TRBV28 and TRBJ1-1; 8 nucleotides match TRBD1. The CDR3 contains 14 residues. J lost 4 bases, V lost 6 bases, and 7 bases had no gene match. Germline V gene sequence: CDR1 MDHEN, CDR2 SYDVKM. The CDR3 protein is CASSRSDRVTEAFF. CDR3 nucleotide sequence: TGTGCCAGCAGCCGGTCGGACAGGGTCACTGAAGCTTTCTTT.

The chain joins TRBV6-5 to TRBJ2-3; 8 bases map to TRBD2. The junction had 7 bases not matched to a gene; V was cut back by 11 bases and J by 3 bases. CDR1 is MNHEY, CDR2 SVGAGI, per germline. The CDR3 is made up of 13 amino acids. CDR3 amino acids: CASLGTSTDTQYF. CDR3 DNA: TGTGCCTCCCTAGGGACTAGTACAGATACGCAGTATTTT.

The chain employs TRBV4-3 and TRBJ2-7, with TRBD1 matching over 12 bases. The germline gives CDR1 LGHNA, CDR2 YSLEER. Unmatched junction bases numbered 4, after V lost 1 base and J lost 6 bases. CDR3 length equals 15 residues. The CDR3 loop reads CASSQAGTGGAEQYF. CDR3 nucleotide sequence: TGCGCCAGCAGCCAAGCCGGGACAGGGGGCGCCGAGCAGTACTTC.

V gene TRBV7-9 combines with J gene TRBJ2-1; TRBD1 matches 11 bases. This CDR3 has 19 residues. The germline V gene encodes CDR1 SEHNR and CDR2 FQNEAQ (reference sequence). V lost 5 bases, J lost 6 bases, and 18 bases stayed unmatched. DNA of the CDR3: TGTGCCAGCAGCCCTACCCGGGACAGGGGGAATGCTGCTTCCAATGAGCAGTTCTTC. It specifies CASSPTRDRGNAASNEQFF.

This chain links TRBV19 with TRBJ1-5; 9 bases line up with TRBD1. The length of the CDR3 is 15 residues. Germline trimming cut 2 bases from V and 5 bases from J; bases unmatched to any gene: 4. Germline-derived CDR1 and CDR2 are LNHDA and SQIVND (reference sequence). The CDR3: CASSILGQGDQPQHF. The CDR3 nucleotides read TGTGCCAGTAGTATATTGGGACAGGGCGATCAGCCCCAGCATTTT.

This clone has a single count. The CDR3 nucleotides read TGTGCCAGCACTCTGAGGGTTGGCTACACCTTC. Protein: CASTLRVGYTF. The chain combines TRBV2 with TRBJ1-2; D is undetermined. The CDR3 has 11 residues. V was trimmed by 7 bases and J by 7 bases, leaving 10 bases between them. Germline V gene lookup returns CDR1 SNHLY and CDR2 FYNNEI. The variable domain in full, with the rest retrieved from reference TRBV2 and TRBJ1-2, is EPEVTQTPSHQVTQMGQEVILRCVPISNHLYFYWYRQILGQKVEFLVSFYNNEISEKSEIFDDQFSVERPDGSNFTLKIRSTKLEDSAMYFCASTLRVGYTFGSGTRLTVV.

The chain has TRBV7-2 and TRBJ2-5; D is uncertain. This CDR3 comprises 15 residues. Trimming took off 0 bases at V and 5 bases at J, with 13 bases between the two ends. The germline V gene encodes CDR1 SGHTA and CDR2 FQGNSA. This CDR3 is CASSLAHILRETQYF. CDR3 DNA: TGTGCCAGCAGCTTAGCGCACATTTTGAGGGAGACCCAGTACTTC.